Each of the 30 T cell receptor beta chains below was sequenced from the same sample in a study of cytomegalovirus exposure and HLA in healthy donors. PCR involved 60 Vbeta and 13 Jbeta primers. The table came from immunoSEQ multiplex PCR; TCRdb's copy has only in-frame clones and leaves some out. The table lists roughly 97,000 clones, more than 75% of them singletons. Sequencing used PBMCs. These receptors all stem from a woman under 30 in good health and CMV-seropositive.

This clone has more than one count but fewer than ten. V and J are TRBV19 and TRBJ2-2; perhaps TRBD2 as D (5 bases). V dropped 7 bases and J dropped 7 bases, with 10 bases sitting between them. The CDR3 spans 12 residues. CDR1 LNHDA and CDR2 SQIVND come from the germline V gene (reference sequence). For the CDR3, the DNA is TGTGCCAGTACCATCGGAGGCGGGGAGCTGTTTTTT. This sequence encodes CASTIGGGELFF.

This rearrangement joins TRBV13 to TRBJ2-4, with TRBD1 matching 7 bases. The germline V gene encodes CDR1 PRHDT and CDR2 FYEKMQ (reference sequence). Trimming cost V 2 bases and J 3 bases; bases outside gene matches: 7. The CDR3 covers 16 residues. The CDR3 DNA reads TGTGCCAGCAGCTTACAGGGGGTCGAAGACAAAAACATTCAGTACTTC. This gives the protein CASSLQGVEDKNIQYF. The full variable domain, its missing parts supplied by reference TRBV13 and TRBJ2-4, is AAGVIQSPRHLIKEKRETATLKCYPIPRHDTVYWYQQGPGQDPQFLISFYEKMQSDKGSIPDRFSAQQFSDYHSELNMSSLELGDSALYFCASSLQGVEDKNIQYFGAGTRLSVL.

The chain has TRBV9 and TRBJ1-6; 9 bases are shared with TRBD1. The CDR3 is made up of 15 amino acids. Germline trimming cut 4 bases from V and 7 bases from J; bases unmatched to any gene: 6. CDR1 and CDR2 (germline): SGDLS, YYNGEE. CDR3 nucleotide sequence: TGTGCCAGCAGCTTCGGACAGGGGTGGAATTCACCCCTCCACTTT. This sequence encodes CASSFGQGWNSPLHF.

This clone occurred once. The V gene is TRBV4-1, the J gene TRBJ1-1; D is possibly TRBD1 (5 bases). Per germline, CDR1 MGHRA and CDR2 YSYEKL. V was trimmed by 1 base and J by 5 bases, leaving 14 bases between them. The CDR3 has 15 residues. CDR3: CASSQGDFGGTEAFF. CDR3 bases: TGCGCCAGCAGCCAAGGGGACTTTGGGGGTACTGAAGCTTTCTTT.

V is TRBV11-2 and J is TRBJ2-7; no clear D. V was clipped by 1 base and J by 4 bases, with 14 bases between them. This CDR3 region has 15 residues. Germline V gene lookup returns CDR1 SGHAT and CDR2 FQNNGV. This chain's CDR3 is CASSLGFASSYEQYF. CDR3 DNA sequence: TGTGCCAGCAGCTTAGGCTTTGCTAGTTCGTACGAGCAGTACTTC.

This clone has a handful of counts. V gene TRBV19 combines with J gene TRBJ2-7; TRBD2 is a possible D gene (6 bases). V dropped 2 bases and J dropped 0 bases, with 17 bases sitting between them. Germline loops: CDR1 LNHDA, CDR2 SQIVND (reference sequence). This CDR3 is 17 amino acids long. The CDR3 coding sequence is TGTGCCAGTAGTATAAGGAGCCCCGGGGGAAGCTCCTACGAGCAGTACTTC. This sequence encodes CASSIRSPGGSSYEQYF.

V and J are TRBV28 and TRBJ2-7, with 13 bases that match TRBD2. CDR3 size: 15 residues. Germline trimming cut 5 bases from V and 5 bases from J; bases unmatched to any gene: 6. Germline lookup yields CDR1 MDHEN and CDR2 SYDVKM. CDR3: CASSRLAGGHDEQYF. In nucleotides, the CDR3 is TGTGCCAGCAGTCGACTAGCGGGAGGTCACGACGAGCAGTACTTC.

The V call is TRBV7-9, the J call TRBJ2-1; TRBD2 matches 7 bases. This CDR3 region has 16 residues. Losses at the gene ends were 5 bases for V and 0 bases for J; bases not matched to a gene: 7. The germline V gene encodes CDR1 SEHNR and CDR2 FQNEAQ (reference sequence). The chain's CDR3 is CASSPKRGDSYNEQFF. The CDR3 region has the DNA TGTGCCAGCAGCCCCAAGCGGGGCGACTCCTACAATGAGCAGTTCTTC.

The CDR3 protein is CASSGTTGGPYGYTF. CDR3 nucleotides: TGTGCCAGCAGCGGAACGACAGGGGGCCCCTATGGCTACACCTTC. The chain combines TRBV9 with TRBJ1-2; 10 positions match TRBD1. The CDR3 totals 15 residues. J lost 4 bases, V lost 3 bases, and 6 bases had no gene match. Germline V CDR1 and CDR2: SGDLS, YYNGEE.

CDR3 sequence: CASRYETGTSYEQYF. In DNA, the CDR3 is TGTGCCAGTAGATATGAGACAGGGACCTCCTACGAGCAGTACTTC. The chain recombines TRBV19 with TRBJ2-7, with 7 bases lining up with TRBD1. This CDR3 comprises 15 residues. The junction had 8 bases not matched to a gene; V was cut back by 6 bases and J by 0 bases. The germline CDR1 and CDR2 sequences are LNHDA and SQIVND (reference sequence).

The CDR3 is CASSVGGQTAYNEQFF. CDR3 coding DNA: TGTGCCAGCAGCGTAGGTGGGCAAACCGCCTACAATGAGCAGTTCTTC. This chain uses TRBV9 with TRBJ2-1; D unclear. Germline V gene lookup returns CDR1 SGDLS and CDR2 YYNGEE. The CDR3 spans 16 residues. V gave up 0 bases and J gave up 2 bases, with 12 bases separating them.

V and J are TRBV7-8 and TRBJ2-1, with 8 bases fitting TRBD2. CDR3 length: 17 amino acids. The germline CDR1 and CDR2 sequences are SGHVS and FQNEAQ. After removal of 1 base from V and 6 bases from J, the junction contained 11 bases not matched to a gene. This chain's CDR3 is CASSLDLGSGKTNEQFF. The CDR3, as DNA: TGTGCCAGCAGCTTAGATTTGGGTAGCGGGAAAACCAATGAGCAGTTCTTC.

This clone was seen a single time. J is TRBJ2-7 and V is TRBV6-1; a possible D gene is TRBD2 (5 bases). V dropped 6 bases and J dropped 3 bases, with 6 bases sitting between them. The CDR3 totals 11 residues. Germline assignment: CDR1 MNHNS and CDR2 SASEGT. The CDR3 coding sequence is TGTGCCAGCAGACTAGTCTACGAGCAGTACTTC. Its protein is CASRLVYEQYF.

The rearrangement links TRBV28 to TRBJ1-1; D remains ambiguous. The CDR3 runs 14 residues. Trimming stripped 2 bases from V and 1 base from J, with 8 bases between. The germline gives CDR1 MDHEN, CDR2 SYDVKM. CDR3: CASSLSVQNTEAFF. CDR3 bases: TGTGCCAGCAGTTTAAGCGTCCAGAACACTGAAGCTTTCTTT.

This chain uses TRBV5-6 with TRBJ2-7; 14 bases are shared with TRBD2. Germline CDR1 and CDR2: SGHDT and YYEEEE. V was clipped by 0 bases and J by 7 bases; unmatched bases: 6. The CDR3 is made up of 16 amino acids. CDR3 sequence reads: CASSLGLAGGLGEQYF. In DNA, the CDR3 is TGTGCCAGCAGCTTGGGACTAGCGGGAGGGTTGGGTGAGCAGTACTTC. The full variable domain, rest sourced from reference TRBV5-6 and TRBJ2-7, is DAGVTQSPTHLIKTRGQQVTLRCSPKSGHDTVSWYQQALGQGPQFIFQYYEEEERQRGNFPDRFSGHQFPNYSSELNVNALLLGDSALYLCASSLGLAGGLGEQYFGPGTRLTVT.

This clone was recorded a few times. The chain recombines TRBV10-3 with TRBJ2-6; 14 bases fit TRBD2. Germline lookup yields CDR1 ENHRY and CDR2 SYGVKD. CDR3 length equals 22 residues. V gave up 3 bases and J gave up 0 bases; unmatched junction bases: 13. CDR3: CAISDPTGTSGSDRSGANVLTF. The DNA of the CDR3 is TGTGCCATCAGTGACCCGACCGGGACTAGCGGGAGTGACCGCTCTGGGGCCAACGTCCTGACTTTC.

The rearrangement uses TRBV9 and TRBJ1-1, with 7 positions matching TRBD1. The CDR3 consists of 16 residues. CDR1 is SGDLS, CDR2 YYNGEE, per germline. The J segment lost 2 bases and the V segment lost 1 base, leaving 8 bases of the junction unmatched. CDR3: CASSVNTGVGNTEAFF. DNA for the CDR3: TGTGCCAGCAGCGTAAACACAGGGGTTGGTAACACTGAAGCTTTCTTT.

V usage is TRBV28 and J usage is TRBJ1-5, with a tentative D call TRBD1 (6 bases). The ends were cut back, 4 bases at V and 9 bases at J, with 7 bases in the middle. The CDR3 sequence is 11 residues long. Germline CDR1 and CDR2: MDHEN and SYDVKM. The CDR3 reads CASSSTGPQHF. Written as DNA, the CDR3 is TGTGCCAGCAGTTCGACAGGGCCCCAGCATTTT.

The chain recombines TRBV5-4 with TRBJ2-5; D is possibly TRBD1 (5 bases). Germline CDR1 SGHNT, CDR2 YYREEE (reference sequence). The CDR3 has 17 residues. Trimming cost V 3 bases and J 2 bases, with 20 bases left between them. Here the CDR3 reads CASSSLGVSADQETQYF. The CDR3 DNA reads TGTGCCAGCAGCTCCCTAGGGGTTTCGGCGGATCAAGAGACCCAGTACTTC.

The rearrangement joins TRBV4-1 to TRBJ2-1, with 9 bases matching TRBD1. V lost 2 bases to trimming and J lost 9 bases; unmatched junction nucleotides: 8. The CDR3 contains 15 residues. Germline CDR1 MGHRA, CDR2 YSYEKL. In nucleotides, the CDR3 is TGCGCCAGCAGCCAACAAAGGACAGGGGACGGTGAGCAGTTCTTC. Its protein product is CASSQQRTGDGEQFF.

This chain links TRBV5-1 with TRBJ2-7; 10 bases fit TRBD1. The CDR3 runs to 15 residues. J was trimmed by 0 bases and V by 4 bases; bases with no gene match: 4. Looked up from germline, CDR1 is SGHRS and CDR2 is YFSETQ. In DNA, the CDR3 is TGCGCCAGCAGCCGGGGGGACAGGGGCTCCTACGAGCAGTACTTC. It yields the protein CASSRGDRGSYEQYF.

The chain employs TRBV9 and TRBJ2-3, with 11 bases aligning to TRBD2. The trim removed 3 bases at V and 4 bases at J, leaving 7 bases unmatched. The CDR3 is made up of 16 amino acids. Looked up from germline, CDR1 is SGDLS and CDR2 is YYNGEE. CDR3 in amino acids: CASSALGLAVADTQYF. In DNA, the CDR3 is TGTGCCAGCAGCGCTCTGGGACTAGCGGTGGCAGATACGCAGTATTTT.

The J gene is TRBJ2-1, the V gene TRBV7-9, with 9 positions matching TRBD2. The length of the CDR3 is 16 residues. The V segment lost 6 bases and the J segment 4 bases; nucleotides outside the gene matches: 10. Germline V gene sequence: CDR1 SEHNR, CDR2 FQNEAQ (reference sequence). The CDR3 protein is CASSQPGLAGYNEQFF. CDR3 bases: TGTGCCAGCAGTCAGCCCGGGCTAGCGGGGTACAATGAGCAGTTCTTC.

This clone appeared a few times. The genes are TRBV27 and TRBJ2-7; possible D gene TRBD2, 6 bases. The length of the CDR3 is 14 residues. Germline-derived CDR1 and CDR2 are MNHEY and SMNVEV (reference sequence). V lost 8 bases and J 2 bases, leaving 16 bases between the germline ends. CDR3 sequence (DNA): TGTGCCAGCGCCCCGGGAGTTAAAGCCTACGAGCAGTACTTC. Its protein product is CASAPGVKAYEQYF.

The chain is built from TRBV7-6 and TRBJ2-6; D might be TRBD2 (5 bases). The V and J ends lost 1 base and 0 bases respectively, with 13 bases between them. Germline V CDR1 and CDR2: SGHVS, FNYEAQ. This CDR3 spans 18 amino acids. The CDR3 DNA reads as TGTGCCAGCAGCTTAGTACTAGACCCACCCTCTGGGGCCAACGTCCTGACTTTC. The encoded protein is CASSLVLDPPSGANVLTF.

The V call is TRBV30, the J call TRBJ2-2; D is possibly TRBD1 (7 bases). The germline gives CDR1 GTSNPN, CDR2 SVGIG (reference sequence). CDR3 length equals 15 residues. Trimming shortened V by 2 bases and J by 4 bases, and 14 bases separated the two germline ends. CDR3 coding DNA: TGTGCCTGGAGTAGGGCAGGGGGGAGCACCGGGGAGCTGTTTTTT. Protein product: CAWSRAGGSTGELFF.

The chain has TRBV7-3 and TRBJ2-5; 8 bases agree with TRBD1. The germline V gene encodes CDR1 SGHTA and CDR2 FQGTGA. CDR3 length equals 13 residues. J gave up 4 bases and V 4 bases, and 2 bases lay outside the gene matches. CDR3 in amino acids: CASSYRGAETQYF. Written as DNA, the CDR3 is TGTGCCAGCAGCTACAGGGGGGCAGAGACCCAGTACTTC.

J is TRBJ1-1 and V is TRBV5-4; 7 nucleotides match TRBD1. Germline CDR1 is SGHNT and CDR2 is YYREEE (reference sequence). Germline trimming cut 0 bases from V and 7 bases from J; bases unmatched to any gene: 9. This CDR3 region has 15 residues. The CDR3 bases are TGTGCCAGCAGCTTGGAAGGGGCCAGGACAGGTGAAGCTTTCTTT. Protein product: CASSLEGARTGEAFF.

The rearrangement links TRBV19 to TRBJ1-1; D is undetermined. The CDR3 length is 11 residues. Trimming cost V 3 bases and J 11 bases, with 10 bases left between them. Germline values: CDR1 LNHDA, CDR2 SQIVND (reference sequence). The CDR3 DNA is TGTGCCAGTAGTATCTCAGGATTGGCTTTCTTT. Protein product: CASSISGLAFF.

This clone was seen more than once but under ten times. The chain employs TRBV5-8 and TRBJ1-5; TRBD1 aligns across 9 bases. The CDR3 totals 15 residues. V shed 0 bases, J shed 6 bases, and the junction held 4 bases outside the gene matches. The germline gives CDR1 SGHTS, CDR2 YDEGEE. CDR3 sequence: CASSLATGGGQPQHF. Written as DNA, the CDR3 is TGTGCCAGCAGCTTGGCGACAGGGGGTGGTCAGCCCCAGCATTTT. Supplemented by reference TRBV5-8 and TRBJ1-5, the full variable domain reads EAGVTQSPTHLIKTRGQQATLRCSPISGHTSVYWYQQALGLGLQFLLWYDEGEERNRGNFPPRFSGRQFPNYSSELNVNALELEDSALYLCASSLATGGGQPQHFGDGTRLSIL.